The clone carrying this T cell receptor beta chain was counted at least ten times. What it binds is not known. This entry comes from a study of T cell repertoires in cytomegalovirus infection. Study-wide background: Both recently identified HLA-C-restricted and well-studied HLA-B-restricted CMV epitopes were used in the study. Signatures in public TCR beta sequences pointed to both CMV infection and matching HLA type. Regarding the study as a whole: Cumulative frequency of public TCR beta families picked out carriers of CMV plus the relevant HLA. HLA-C-restricted, CMV-specific TCR beta clonotypes were dominant ex vivo.

Each CDR3 protein is one row after TCRdb ran MiXCR on the reads. The sample contains about 890,000 distinct CDR3 sequences, around 32% of which appear only once. V shed 5 bases and J 3 bases; nucleotides not matched to a gene: 3. Germline CDR1 and CDR2: SEHNR and FQNEAQ (reference sequence). This CDR3 region has 14 residues. V gene TRBV7-9 combines with J gene TRBJ2-2; TRBD1 matches 7 bases. This sequence originates from a human donor in good health (CMV status not recorded). Some clones in this sample may be carry-over from other donors' samples. Source: cultured CD8+ T cells from PBMCs, taken from culture after CMV antigen stimulation. CDR3 nucleotide sequence: TGTGCCAGCAGCCCGACAGGGTACACCGGGGAGCTGTTTTTT. Encoded protein: CASSPTGYTGELFF.